What follows are 8 T cell receptor beta chains derived from one specimen sequenced in a study of stem cell transplantation in POMP-related autoinflammatory disease. The method was immunoSEQ multiplex PCR; TCRdb's version includes in-frame clones alone and lacks a portion of them. Found here are tens of thousands of clones, just over 90% of them singletons; the top ten hold 0.66%. This specimen was CD4+ T cells from PBMCs, taken after stem cell transplantation. These receptors were taken from a human patient with POMP-related autoinflammation and immune dysregulation (PRAID). A subset of T cells may come from the graft donor.

This chain joins TRBV3-1 (or the pseudogene TRBV3-2) and TRBJ1-6; TRBD1 is a possible D gene (5 bases). Trimming cost V 0 bases and J 8 bases, with 11 bases left between them. CDR3 size: 15 residues. Germline V gene data show CDR1 as LGHDT and CDR2 as YNNKEL (reference sequence). DNA for the CDR3: TGTGCCAGCAGCCAAGAGTGGGGGACGCATTCACCCCTCCACTTT. This gives the protein CASSQEWGTHSPLHF.

This clone was picked up one time. The chain has TRBV30 and TRBJ1-2; D gene ambiguous. Trimming took off 6 bases at V and 2 bases at J, with 4 bases between the two ends. Germline CDR1 is GTSNPN and CDR2 is SVGIG (reference sequence). The CDR3 length is 10 residues. Here the CDR3 reads CACQNYGYTF. The CDR3 nucleotides are TGTGCCTGTCAAAACTATGGCTACACCTTC. The full variable domain, with the rest looked up from reference TRBV30 and TRBJ1-2, is SQTIHQWPATLVQPVGSPLSLECTVEGTSNPNLYWYRQAAGRGLQLLFYSVGIGQISSEVPQNLSASRPQDRQFILSSKKLLLSDSGFYLCACQNYGYTFGSGTRLTVV.

V and J are TRBV18 and TRBJ1-2; no clear D. Germline CDR1 reads KGHSH; CDR2 reads LQKENI. This CDR3 is 15 amino acids long. The V end was cut by 0 bases, the J end by 4 bases, with 12 bases between. This CDR3 reads CASSPPVGSAYGYTF. CDR3 in DNA: TGTGCCAGCTCACCACCGGTTGGGTCGGCCTATGGCTACACCTTC. The variable domain in full, with the rest retrieved from reference TRBV18 and TRBJ1-2, is NAGVMQNPRHLVRRRGQEARLRCSPMKGHSHVYWYRQLPEEGLKFMVYLQKENIIDESGMPKERFSAEFPKEGPSILRIQQVVRGDSAAYFCASSPPVGSAYGYTFGSGTRLTVV.

The chain is built from TRBV5-1 and TRBJ2-2; the D gene is possibly TRBD1 (6 bases). The CDR3 loop spans 16 amino acids. With 0 bases removed from V and 4 bases from J, the gap between germline ends came to 13 bases. Germline lookup yields CDR1 SGHRS and CDR2 YFSETQ. The CDR3 DNA follows: TGCGCCAGCAGCTTGGGGGACATAGCCCGCACCGGGGAGCTGTTTTTT. Translation: CASSLGDIARTGELFF.

The genes are TRBV29-1 and TRBJ2-7; D uncertain. V shed 7 bases and J shed 2 bases, with 9 bases lying between them. This CDR3 has 11 amino acids. CDR1 and CDR2 from the germline V gene are SQVTM and ANQGSEA. CDR3 DNA sequence: TGCAGCGCTGCCGACGCCTACGAGCAGTACTTC. Its protein product is CSAADAYEQYF.

The V and J genes are TRBV18 and TRBJ2-5; TRBD1 matches 8 bases. V lost 3 bases, J lost 3 bases, and 0 bases stayed unmatched. The CDR3 is made up of 13 amino acids. Looked up from germline, CDR1 is KGHSH and CDR2 is LQKENI. The CDR3 reads CASSPDREETQYF. The CDR3 DNA follows: TGTGCCAGCTCACCGGACAGGGAAGAGACCCAGTACTTC.

The CDR3 coding sequence is TGTGCCAGCAGCCCGGACAGGGTTAACTACGAGCAGTACGTC. This translates into CASSPDRVNYEQYV. The chain has TRBV6-5 and TRBJ2-7; 8 positions match TRBD1. Unmatched junction bases numbered 7, after V lost 6 bases and J lost 3 bases. From germline, CDR1 is MNHEY and CDR2 SVGAGI. The CDR3 extends over 14 amino acids.

The rearrangement joins TRBV21-1 to TRBJ1-6; TRBD1 is the table's D call and was not checked against the DNA. TRBV21-1 is shown as a pseudogene. This CDR3 has 20 amino acids. As DNA, the CDR3 is TGTGCCAGCAGCAAAGCAAAGCTCTTCCGCCGGACAGGGATGAATTCACCCCTCCACTTT. Protein: CASSKAKLFRRTGMNSPLHF.